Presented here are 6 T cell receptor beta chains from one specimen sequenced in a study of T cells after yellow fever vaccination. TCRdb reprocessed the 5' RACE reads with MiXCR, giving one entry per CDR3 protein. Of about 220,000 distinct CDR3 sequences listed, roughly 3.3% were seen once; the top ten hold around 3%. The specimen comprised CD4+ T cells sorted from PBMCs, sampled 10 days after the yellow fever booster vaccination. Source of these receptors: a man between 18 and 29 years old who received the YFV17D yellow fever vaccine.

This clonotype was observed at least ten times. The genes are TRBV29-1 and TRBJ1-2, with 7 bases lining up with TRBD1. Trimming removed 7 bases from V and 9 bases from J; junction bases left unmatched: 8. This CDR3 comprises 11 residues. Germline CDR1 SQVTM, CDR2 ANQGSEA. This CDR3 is CSARQGMSYTF. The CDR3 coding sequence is TGCAGCGCCCGACAGGGAATGAGCTACACCTTC.

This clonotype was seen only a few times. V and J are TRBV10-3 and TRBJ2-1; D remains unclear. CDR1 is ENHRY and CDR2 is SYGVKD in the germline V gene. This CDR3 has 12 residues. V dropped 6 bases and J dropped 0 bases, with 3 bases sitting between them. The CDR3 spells CAIRDSYNEQFF. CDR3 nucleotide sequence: TGTGCCATCAGGGACTCCTACAATGAGCAGTTCTTC.

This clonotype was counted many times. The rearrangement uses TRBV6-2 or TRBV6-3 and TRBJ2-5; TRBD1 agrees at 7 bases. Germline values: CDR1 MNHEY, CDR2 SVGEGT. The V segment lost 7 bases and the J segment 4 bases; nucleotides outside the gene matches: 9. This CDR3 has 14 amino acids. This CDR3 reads CASILQGTGETQYF. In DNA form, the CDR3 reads TGTGCCAGCATCTTACAGGGGACGGGAGAGACCCAGTACTTC.

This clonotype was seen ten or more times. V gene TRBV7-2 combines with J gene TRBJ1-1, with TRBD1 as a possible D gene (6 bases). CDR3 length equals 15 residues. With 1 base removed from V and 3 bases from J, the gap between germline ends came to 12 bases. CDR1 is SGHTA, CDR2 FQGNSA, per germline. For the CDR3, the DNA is TGTGCCAGCAGCTTAGTGTGGGGGGCGGACACTGAAGCTTTCTTT. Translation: CASSLVWGADTEAFF. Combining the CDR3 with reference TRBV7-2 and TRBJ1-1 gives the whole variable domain GAGVSQSPSNKVTEKGKDVELRCDPISGHTALYWYRQSLGQGLEFLIYFQGNSAPDKSGLPSDRFSAERTGGSVSTLTIQRTQQEDSAVYLCASSLVWGADTEAFFGQGTRLTVV.

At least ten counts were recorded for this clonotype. As DNA, the CDR3 is TGTGCCAGCAGCTCGTCCCGGGACTTCAATGAGCAGTTCTTC. It specifies CASSSSRDFNEQFF. The chain employs TRBV7-3 and TRBJ2-1; a possible D gene is TRBD2 (6 bases). The germline V gene has CDR1 SGHTA and CDR2 FQGTGA. The CDR3 covers 14 residues. Trimming left V 4 bases short and J 6 bases short, with 13 bases between.

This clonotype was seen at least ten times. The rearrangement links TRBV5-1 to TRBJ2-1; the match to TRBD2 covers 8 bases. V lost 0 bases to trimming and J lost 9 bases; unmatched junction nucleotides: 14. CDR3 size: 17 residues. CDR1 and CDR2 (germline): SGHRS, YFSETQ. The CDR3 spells CASSLGPGSGGRGEQFF. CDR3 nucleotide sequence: TGCGCCAGCAGCTTGGGACCGGGCAGCGGGGGACGAGGTGAGCAGTTCTTC.